Below, one T cell receptor beta chain is given with its context. Splitting of CD4+ cells produced CD45RA+ naive and CD45RA-negative memory subsets. This entry belongs to a study of shared clonotypes between healthy human individuals. Produced via immunoSEQ multiplex PCR; TCRdb's table is partial and in-frame only. There are fewer than 1.6 million clones in the sample; 97% to 99% occur only once, and roughly 0.35% lies in the top ten. This receptor was obtained from a man aged 25 to 40 in good health. Sequencing was carried out using naive CD4+ T cells sorted from blood. The sample's subset: CD45RA+ positively selected.

CDR3 region: CASSNNEQFF. The CDR3 DNA is TGTGCCAGCAGTAACAATGAGCAGTTCTTC. The rearrangement uses TRBV2 and TRBJ2-1; D remains unclear. Per germline, CDR1 SNHLY and CDR2 FYNNEI. This CDR3 comprises 10 residues. The V gene lost 5 bases and the J gene lost 5 bases, with 1 base spanning the gap.